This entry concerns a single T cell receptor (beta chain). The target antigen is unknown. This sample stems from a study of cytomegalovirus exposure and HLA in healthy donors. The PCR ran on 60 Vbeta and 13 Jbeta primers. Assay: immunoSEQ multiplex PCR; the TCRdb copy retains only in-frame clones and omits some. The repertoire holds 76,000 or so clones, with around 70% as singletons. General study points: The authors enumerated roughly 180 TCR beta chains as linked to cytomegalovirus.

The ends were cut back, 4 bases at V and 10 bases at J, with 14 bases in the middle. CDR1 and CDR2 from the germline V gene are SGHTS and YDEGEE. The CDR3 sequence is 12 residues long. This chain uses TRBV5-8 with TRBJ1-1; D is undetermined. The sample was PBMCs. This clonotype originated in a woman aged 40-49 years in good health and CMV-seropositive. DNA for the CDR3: TGTGCCAGCAGCGCCCTCAGGTTAGGAGCTTTCTTT. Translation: CASSALRLGAFF.